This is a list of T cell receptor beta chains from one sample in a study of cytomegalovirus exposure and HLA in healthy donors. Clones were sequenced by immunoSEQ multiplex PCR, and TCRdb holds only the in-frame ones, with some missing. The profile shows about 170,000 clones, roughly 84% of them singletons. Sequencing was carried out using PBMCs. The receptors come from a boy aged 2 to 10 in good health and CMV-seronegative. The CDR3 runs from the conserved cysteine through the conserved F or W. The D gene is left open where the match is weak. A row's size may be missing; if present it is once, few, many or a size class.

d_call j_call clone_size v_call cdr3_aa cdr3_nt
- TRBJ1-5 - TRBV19 CASSIGSFGGQPQHF TGTGCCAGTAGTATAGGGTCTTTTGGGGGCCAGCCCCAGCATTTT
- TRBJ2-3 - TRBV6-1 CASRDGGADTQYF TGTGCCAGCAGGGACGGGGGTGCAGATACGCAGTATTTT
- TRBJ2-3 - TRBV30 CAWRPRLTDTQYF TGTGCCTGGAGACCCAGGCTCACAGATACGCAGTATTTT
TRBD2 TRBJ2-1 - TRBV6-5 CASSYTSGTSNEQFF TGTGCCAGCTCCTACACTAGCGGTACTAGCAATGAGCAGTTCTTC
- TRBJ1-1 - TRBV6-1 CASSTARNTEAFF TGTGCCAGCAGTACAGCCCGAAACACTGAAGCTTTCTTT
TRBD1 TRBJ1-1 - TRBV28 CASSSTGGMNTEAFF TGTGCCAGCAGCTCGACAGGGGGCATGAACACTGAAGCTTTCTTT
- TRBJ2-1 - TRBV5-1 CASSTVGYERDEQFF TGCGCCAGCAGCACGGTTGGGTATGAGCGCGATGAGCAGTTCTTC
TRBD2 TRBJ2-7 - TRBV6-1 CASSEVGWLAGVEQYF TGTGCCAGCAGTGAAGTAGGGTGGCTAGCGGGGGTTGAGCAGTACTTC
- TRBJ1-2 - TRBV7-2 CASSLARVYGYTF TGTGCCAGCAGCTTGGCCAGGGTCTATGGCTACACCTTC
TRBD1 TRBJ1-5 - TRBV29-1 CSVATGGSNQPQHF TGCAGCGTCGCGACAGGGGGAAGCAATCAGCCCCAGCATTTT
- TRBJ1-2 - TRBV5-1 CASSEQGSGGYTF TGCGCCAGCAGCGAACAGGGATCTGGAGGCTACACCTTC
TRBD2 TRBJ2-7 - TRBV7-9 CASSPAVAGGREQYF TGTGCCAGCAGCCCGGCAGTAGCGGGAGGGCGGGAGCAGTACTTC
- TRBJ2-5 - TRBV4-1 CASSPQGEGETQYF TGCGCCAGCAGCCCACAGGGAGAGGGGGAGACCCAGTACTTC
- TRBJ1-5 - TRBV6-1 CASRRQAGTQPQHF TGTGCCAGCAGAAGACAGGCCGGGACTCAGCCCCAGCATTTT
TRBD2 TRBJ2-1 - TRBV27 CASNQREATYNEQFF TGTGCCAGCAACCAGCGGGAGGCCACCTACAATGAGCAGTTCTTC
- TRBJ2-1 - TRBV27 CASSYTLAGINYNEQFF TGTGCCAGCAGTTATACCTTGGCGGGGATCAATTACAATGAGCAGTTCTTC
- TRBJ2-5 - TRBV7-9 CASSPRAGVSQETQYF TGTGCCAGCAGCCCCCGAGCAGGGGTCAGCCAAGAGACCCAGTACTTC
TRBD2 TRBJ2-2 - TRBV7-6 CASSLPPSGGNTGELFF TGTGCCAGCAGCTTACCTCCTAGCGGGGGTAACACCGGGGAGCTGTTTTTT
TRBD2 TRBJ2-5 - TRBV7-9 CASSPREREWGETQYF TGTGCCAGCAGCCCCCGCGAGCGGGAATGGGGGGAGACCCAGTACTTC
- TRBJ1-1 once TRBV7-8 CASSWSGRMNTEAFF TGTGCCAGCAGCTGGAGCGGGCGGATGAACACTGAAGCTTTCTTT